This T cell receptor (beta chain) was retrieved from a study of human T cells and chemical hapten exposure (dated by TCRdb to the early 2020s). Context from the whole study: Libraries were pooled for sequencing, and per-sample TCR yields varied mainly because of small differences in library volumes within the pool. In alopecia patients, the study followed how the peripheral blood TCR repertoire changed in vivo over primary and secondary sensitization to diphenylcyclopropenone (DPC), a hapten. From each blood RNA sample, both TCR alpha and TCR beta chains were sequenced.

The library came from RACE. The sequencer was a NextSeq 500. Library preparation attached unique molecular identifiers to individual cDNA molecules for quantitative, reproducible TCR counting. Processing in the source paper ran as follows. Samples had a median of roughly 99,000 TCRs, with a range from about 23,224 to 750,000. V, J and CDR3 annotation of the TCR reads was performed with the Decombinator software suite. For the PS versus PT1 abundance plots, all samples were subsampled to the same number of TCRs (28,000). Expanded TCRs were defined as absent before sensitization and observed at least eight times at the 2-week time point. TCRdb applied fastp at Q25 and MiXCR to the public reads, then kept only in-frame beta chains. Every distinct CDR3 protein forms one entry, paired with its most common genes and DNA. The V and J calls and clone size come from TCRdb's table, not from the authors' own analysis. The sample table records over 45,000 distinct CDR3 sequences; 4.3% of these occur just once. The ten largest clonotypes hold approximately 1.7% of the sample.

V and J are truncated by 1 base and 7 bases respectively, leaving an intervening sequence of 14 bases. The CDR3 sequence holds 13 residues, the cysteine and phenylalanine included. The only DNA kept is the CDR3, 39 bases in frame from the first base. The germline V gene (reference sequence) provides CDR1 DFQATT and CDR2 SNEGSKA. Broader findings and caveats from the paper: No change with DPC sensitization was found in the number of TCRs above 1 in 1000 frequency, and no evidence of global repertoire structure alterations was found. Repeated subsampling changed both the strength of the expansion versus patch-test correlation and the threshold at which that correlation became significant.

The sample's time point, from its label and the paper: healthy volunteer bleed at 2 weeks. Unfractionated whole blood was collected in Tempus Blood RNA tubes, and total RNA was extracted from that blood. Five healthy volunteers served as TCR sequencing controls and were bled at day 0, 2 weeks and 6 weeks. This clonotype occurred many times. What antigen it recognizes has not been identified. No base qualities exist here, and no much larger clone lies one base off it. The receptor's source is a female donor in good health. Some clones in this sample may be carry-over from other donors' samples. The V gene is TRBV20-1 and the J gene is TRBJ2-7; the D gene is possibly TRBD1, with 6 bases matching. Sequenced: whole blood. The CDR3 has the sequence CSARGDMKEEQYF. The nucleotides read TGCAGTGCTAGAGGGGACATGAAGGAGGAGCAGTACTTC.